These 5 T cell receptor beta chains were all obtained from the same sample, sequenced in a study of T cells in women clearing cervical HPV infection. Method: immunoSEQ multiplex PCR; TCRdb's copy keeps in-frame clones and lacks some. The sample has 20,000 to 25,000 clones. Sequencing used blood buffy coat. Source of these receptors: a woman aged 18-70 years with a cervical HPV16 infection that either progressed to CIN3+ or cleared (not recorded which).

About this clone itself: The CDR3 extends 3 residues past the end of the read, so its final part is completed from the germline J gene. This chain connects TRBV29-1 to TRBJ2-3; 8 bases line up with TRBD1. This CDR3 is 13 amino acids long. V shed 5 bases, J shed 6 bases, and the junction held 7 bases outside the gene matches. Per germline, CDR1 SQVTM and CDR2 ANQGSEA. The CDR3 DNA, read in part, is TGCAGCGTTAGTCGGACAGGGCAGGATACG. This gives the protein CSVSRTGQDT. The entire CDR3 protein reads CSVSRTGQDTQYF.

As concerns this clone: The CDR3 end falls 3 residues outside the read, so it is completed with the germline J gene. V gene TRBV14 combines with J gene TRBJ2-7; D call uncertain. V lost 2 bases and J 3 bases, leaving 17 bases between the germline ends. Germline values: CDR1 SGHDN, CDR2 FVKESK. The CDR3 sequence is 16 residues long. This chain's CDR3 is CASSQLGTEFNYEQYF. The DNA read from the CDR3 is TGTGCCAGCAGCCAACTTGGTACAGAATTCAACTACGAG.

With respect to this clone: The missing CDR3 end, 3 residues past where the read stops, is filled in from the germline J gene. The gene calls are TRBV18 and TRBJ2-5; D possibly corresponds to TRBD1 (6 bases). The CDR3 sequence is 14 residues long. CDR1 and CDR2 (germline): KGHSH, LQKENI. Trimming took off 2 bases at V and 2 bases at J, with 9 bases between the two ends. The covered CDR3 bases are TGTGCCAGCTCACCATTGGACAGTCAAGAGACC. Residues: CASSPLDSQET. The whole CDR3 sequence reads CASSPLDSQETQYF.

About this clone: The CDR3 is cut off 3 residues early in the read; its end comes from the germline J gene. The rearrangement joins TRBV4-1 to TRBJ2-4; TRBD2 is a possible D gene (5 bases). From germline, CDR1 is MGHRA and CDR2 YSYEKL. Trimming removed 2 bases from V and 1 base from J, with 9 bases in between. The CDR3 has 15 amino acids. CDR3 amino acids: CASSQSDLAKNIQYF. The part of the CDR3 DNA that was read is TGCGCCAGCAGCCAATCGGACTTGGCCAAAAACATT.

Note on this clone: Read sequence stops 3 residues before the CDR3 end, and the germline J gene provides the missing end. The chain employs TRBV2 and TRBJ2-5, with D unresolved. V gave up 2 bases and J gave up 5 bases, with 12 bases separating them. Germline V gives CDR1 SNHLY, CDR2 FYNNEI. The CDR3 length is 14 residues. The CDR3 loop is CASSEYLGLETQYF. The CDR3 bases that were read are TGTGCCAGCAGTGAATATCTAGGTTTGGAGACC.